This T cell receptor (beta chain) was sequenced for a study of T cell changes during pregnancy in multiple sclerosis. Using immunoSEQ multiplex PCR, the repertoire was profiled, and TCRdb retains in-frame clones only, with some absent. The sample has around 80,000 clones; 92% are singletons. The germline gives CDR1 SNHLY, CDR2 FYNNEI. Trimming cost V 7 bases and J 1 base, with 13 bases left between them. CDR3 length: 15 residues. This clonotype was sampled from a female donor with multiple sclerosis, enrolled in a pregnancy study. This sequence joins TRBV2 and TRBJ2-2; D possibly corresponds to TRBD1 (5 bases). This specimen was peripheral blood, taken before pregnancy. The CDR3 reads CASTPTAVNTGELFF. In nucleotides, the CDR3 is TGTGCCAGCACCCCGACAGCCGTGAACACCGGGGAGCTGTTTTTT.